This T cell receptor (beta chain) was observed in a study of vaccination and CD4 T cells after COVID-19. Findings and caveats of the study: Nearly all convalescent vaccine-specific clones, 304 of 307, recognized only SARS-CoV-2 spike.

The CDR3 length is 16 residues. The germline gives CDR1 LNHNV, CDR2 YYDKDF (reference sequence). The ends were cut back, 0 bases at V and 6 bases at J, with 17 bases in the middle. On this clonotype itself: What it binds is unknown.

Treatment here: roughly 11-day PBMC culture with coronavirus spike peptide pools or control peptides (ViraFEST assay). Peptide pools at around 9.2 ug/ml and IL-2 at about 9.6 IU/ml were added to cultures of a few million PBMCs per well. Oncomine TCR Beta short-read sequencing was applied to DNA from cultured CD4+ T cells. One entry per CDR3 protein results from TCRdb running MiXCR on the PCR reads. Of approximately 20,000 distinct CDR3 sequences detected, about 45% appear once; the ten largest clones hold roughly 4.8%. The chain employs TRBV15 and TRBJ1-2; D perhaps matches TRBD1 (5 bases). This clonotype was obtained from a human donor who had recovered from COVID-19. The source material was CD4+ T cells from blood, cultured in vitro. DNA for the CDR3: TGTGCCACCAGCAGAGATTGGGCCGGGACCTGGGATGGCTACACCTTC. Amino acids: CATSRDWAGTWDGYTF. Looking up the rest from reference TRBV15 and TRBJ1-2 gives the full variable domain: DAMVIQNPRYQVTQFGKPVTLSCSQTLNHNVMYWYQQKSSQAPKLLFHYYDKDFNNEADTPDNFQSRRPNTSFCFLDIRSPGLGDTAMYLCATSRDWAGTWDGYTFGSGTRLTVV.